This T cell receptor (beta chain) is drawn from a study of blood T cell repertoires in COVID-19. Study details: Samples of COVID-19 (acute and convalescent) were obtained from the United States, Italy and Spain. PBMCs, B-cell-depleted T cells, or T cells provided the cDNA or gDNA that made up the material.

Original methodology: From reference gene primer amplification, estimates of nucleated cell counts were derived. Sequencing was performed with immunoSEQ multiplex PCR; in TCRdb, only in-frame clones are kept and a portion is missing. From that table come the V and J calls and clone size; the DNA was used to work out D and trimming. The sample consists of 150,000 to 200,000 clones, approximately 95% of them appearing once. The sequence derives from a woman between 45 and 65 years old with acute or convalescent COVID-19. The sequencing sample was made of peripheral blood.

CDR3 region: CASSDRQGAGNTIYF. The CDR3 DNA sequence: TGTGCCAGCAGTGATAGGCAGGGGGCTGGAAACACCATATATTTT. This chain connects TRBV2 to TRBJ1-3, with 7 bases fitting TRBD1. J was trimmed by 2 bases and V by 3 bases; bases with no gene match: 4. Looked up from germline, CDR1 is SNHLY and CDR2 is FYNNEI. CDR3 length equals 15 residues.